These 26 T cell receptor beta chains were sequenced from one sample in a study of beta chain features in type 1 diabetes. TCRB transcripts that were expressed got sequenced, as all of the isolated RNA had been reverse transcribed. Only in-frame clones appear in the TCRdb table, and some are missing; sequencing was by immunoSEQ multiplex PCR. The sample lists about 210,000 clones; roughly 10% were seen once. Sequenced: central memory CD4+ T cells from blood. The receptors were sampled from a man aged 18 to 35 in good health.

The chain links TRBV4-2 to TRBJ2-1, with a possible D match to TRBD2 (6 bases). Germline CDR1 reads LGHNA; CDR2 reads YNFKEQ. Trimming took 0 bases from V and 1 from J, leaving 13 bases between them. This CDR3 spans 17 amino acids. The CDR3 region has the DNA TGTGCCAGCAGCCAAGATCCCGGGAGTGGATCCTACAATGAGCAGTTCTTC. This codes for CASSQDPGSGSYNEQFF.

This clone was observed at least ten times. This chain uses TRBV10-3 with TRBJ2-6; 8 bases are shared with TRBD1. Per germline, CDR1 ENHRY and CDR2 SYGVKD. CDR3 size: 19 residues. J gave up 0 bases and V 0 bases, and 7 bases lay outside the gene matches. For the CDR3, the DNA is TGTGCCATCAGTGAGTCTCCGACAGGGGTATACTCTGGGGCCAACGTCCTGACTTTC. It specifies CAISESPTGVYSGANVLTF.

This clone was seen more than once but under ten times. This chain uses TRBV21-1 with TRBJ2-5. TRBV21-1 is a documented pseudogene. This CDR3 is 11 amino acids long. The CDR3 loop reads CASSKLGTQYF. The CDR3 DNA reads as TGTGCCAGCAGCAAACTTGGGACCCAGTACTTC.

V and J are TRBV19 and TRBJ2-3, with 7 bases fitting TRBD2. Germline lookup yields CDR1 LNHDA and CDR2 SQIVND (reference sequence). The ends lost 3 bases at V and 4 bases at J; junction bases unmatched: 1. The CDR3 sequence is 13 residues long. CDR3 region: CASSIREADTQYF. CDR3 DNA: TGTGCCAGTAGTATCCGGGAGGCAGATACGCAGTATTTT.

This clone has a handful of counts. The gene calls are TRBV5-6 and TRBJ2-7; tentatively, D is TRBD1 (5 bases). The CDR3 is 15 residues long. Germline CDR1 and CDR2: SGHDT and YYEEEE. Deletions cut 7 bases from V and 1 base from J, with 18 bases between. The CDR3 nucleotides are TGTGCCAGCCGCCCTGGGGCAGAAGGTTCCTACGAGCAGTACTTC. Translated, it gives CASRPGAEGSYEQYF.

About this clone: Other DNA sequences within the sample encode an identical CDR3. The chain recombines TRBV7-2 with TRBJ2-5; no definite D call. The CDR3 covers 14 residues. V lost 3 bases to trimming and J lost 1 base, with 9 bases between them. CDR1 is SGHTA, CDR2 FQGNSA, per germline. The CDR3 loop reads CASSFQVGQETQYF. CDR3 in DNA: TGTGCCAGCAGCTTTCAGGTGGGCCAAGAGACCCAGTACTTC.

V gene TRBV4-1 combines with J gene TRBJ2-7, with 10 bases identical to TRBD2. Germline assignment: CDR1 MGHRA and CDR2 YSYEKL. V trimming: 0 bases; J trimming: 3 bases; junction bases outside the gene matches: 14. The CDR3 runs 19 residues. The CDR3 sequence is CASSQDPAGGRVYGYEQYF. CDR3 nucleotides: TGCGCCAGCAGCCAAGATCCAGCGGGAGGGCGAGTTTACGGCTACGAGCAGTACTTC.

This clone was counted only a few times. This chain uses TRBV5-4 with TRBJ2-7, with TRBD1 matching 10 bases. CDR1 SGHNT and CDR2 YYREEE come from the germline V gene (reference sequence). The CDR3 extends over 15 amino acids. V dropped 7 bases and J dropped 0; count of bases not matched to a gene: 7. The CDR3 DNA sequence: TGTGCCAGCCGCACCGGGACAGGGGTCTCCTACGAGCAGTACTTC. The encoded protein is CASRTGTGVSYEQYF.

This rearrangement joins TRBV7-9 to TRBJ2-1; D is unresolved. The CDR3 is 14 residues long. The germline V gene encodes CDR1 SEHNR and CDR2 FQNEAQ (reference sequence). V was clipped by 0 bases and J by 4 bases, with 7 bases between them. CDR3 nucleotides: TGTGCCAGCAGCTTAGCCCAGTTATACAATGAGCAGTTCTTC. Protein product: CASSLAQLYNEQFF. Drawing the rest from reference TRBV7-9 and TRBJ2-1, the complete variable domain is DTGVSQNPRHKITKRGQNVTFRCDPISEHNRLYWYRQTLGQGPEFLTYFQNEAQLEKSRLLSDRFSAERPKGSFSTLEIQRTEQGDSAMYLCASSLAQLYNEQFFGPGTRLTVL.

There are many counts of this clone. This chain links TRBV18 with TRBJ2-7; 7 nucleotides match TRBD2. Per the germline V gene, CDR1 is KGHSH and CDR2 is LQKENI. Losses at the gene ends were 0 bases for V and 4 bases for J; bases not matched to a gene: 6. This CDR3 contains 15 residues. The DNA for the CDR3 is TGTGCCAGCTCACCACCGTGGGGGAGGGGATACGAGCAGTACTTC. As protein: CASSPPWGRGYEQYF. Together with reference TRBV18 and TRBJ2-7, the CDR3 gives the full variable domain: NAGVMQNPRHLVRRRGQEARLRCSPMKGHSHVYWYRQLPEEGLKFMVYLQKENIIDESGMPKERFSAEFPKEGPSILRIQQVVRGDSAAYFCASSPPWGRGYEQYFGPGTRLTVT.

The CDR3 region is CASSSYRDGTGELFF. CDR3 bases: TGTGCCAGCAGCTCCTACAGGGATGGCACCGGGGAGCTGTTTTTT. The chain is built from TRBV13 and TRBJ2-2; weak D call: TRBD1 (6 bases). Germline CDR1 PRHDT, CDR2 FYEKMQ (reference sequence). The CDR3 is made up of 15 amino acids. V lost 4 bases, J lost 4 bases, and 13 bases lay in between.

This clone was found many times. The chain employs TRBV6-6 and TRBJ2-7; the D is unclear. With 4 bases removed from V and 6 bases from J, the gap between germline ends came to 13 bases. The CDR3 has 13 residues. Looked up from germline, CDR1 is MNHNY and CDR2 is SVGAGI (reference sequence). The DNA of the CDR3 is TGTGCCAGCAGTTCCCAGGAGTCTGGCGAGCAGTACTTC. Encoded protein: CASSSQESGEQYF.

A few counts support this clone. This rearrangement joins TRBV19 to TRBJ2-5; TRBD2 aligns across 8 bases. Trimming took 5 bases from V and 5 from J; bases not matched to a gene: 16. Germline assignment: CDR1 LNHDA and CDR2 SQIVND (reference sequence). The CDR3 covers 17 residues. The CDR3 DNA follows: TGTGCCAGTAGTTCCAGCGGGAGAAAGGGTTCAGGCGAGACCCAGTACTTC. Translation: CASSSSGRKGSGETQYF. The entire variable domain, with the rest obtained from reference TRBV19 and TRBJ2-5, is as follows: DGGITQSPKYLFRKEGQNVTLSCEQNLNHDAMYWYRQDPGQGLRLIYYSQIVNDFQKGDIAEGYSVSREKKESFPLTVTSAQKNPTAFYLCASSSSGRKGSGETQYFGPGTRLLVL.

The rearrangement uses TRBV6-5 and TRBJ2-3; 9 nucleotides line up with TRBD1. Germline values: CDR1 MNHEY, CDR2 SVGAGI. V gave up 0 bases and J gave up 4 bases; unmatched junction bases: 5. The CDR3 length is 16 residues. The CDR3 nucleotides are TGTGCCAGCAGTTACTCGTGGGGACAGGGTGCAGATACGCAGTATTTT. Amino acids: CASSYSWGQGADTQYF.

This clone was observed a few times. The CDR3 sequence is CAWRGRGSFNEKLFF. The CDR3 DNA is TGTGCCTGGAGGGGAAGGGGATCGTTTAATGAAAAACTGTTTTTT. The chain combines TRBV30 with TRBJ1-4, with D perhaps matching TRBD1 (5 bases). CDR1 and CDR2 (germline): GTSNPN, SVGIG (reference sequence). Between the trimmed V and J ends, which lost 3 bases and 4 bases, there was a span of 15 bases. This CDR3 is 15 amino acids long.

The chain employs TRBV11-1 and TRBJ2-7, with D tentatively TRBD1 (6 bases). The V end was cut by 0 bases, the J end by 4 bases, with 13 bases between. Germline values: CDR1 SGHAT, CDR2 FQDESV (reference sequence). The CDR3 extends over 15 amino acids. CDR3 DNA sequence: TGTGCCAGCAGCTTAGCAGGACAGCTAGAATACGAGCAGTACTTC. This gives the protein CASSLAGQLEYEQYF.

This clone has just a few counts. The rearrangement joins TRBV30 to TRBJ1-2; the match to TRBD1 covers 9 bases. Trimming cost V 5 bases and J 0 bases; bases outside gene matches: 1. The CDR3 covers 13 residues. In germline, CDR1 is GTSNPN, CDR2 SVGIG (reference sequence). The CDR3 here is CAWGDRANYGYTF. The CDR3 DNA reads as TGTGCCTGGGGGGACAGGGCTAACTATGGCTACACCTTC.

CDR3 protein: CASSSTSGGADTQYF. CDR3 nucleotides: TGTGCCAGCAGCTCGACCTCAGGGGGCGCAGATACGCAGTATTTT. The chain couples TRBV7-3 to TRBJ2-3, with 8 bases fitting TRBD1. Germline V gives CDR1 SGHTA, CDR2 FQGTGA. Unmatched junction bases numbered 7, after V lost 4 bases and J lost 4 bases. The CDR3 extends over 15 amino acids.

The chain links TRBV4-2 to TRBJ2-7; no clear D. V lost 8 bases and J lost 0, with 14 bases in between. CDR1 is LGHNA, CDR2 YNFKEQ, per germline. The CDR3 runs to 14 residues. CDR3 bases: TGTGCCAGCGGGTTGGCGGCGAGCTCCTACGAGCAGTACTTC. Translating gives CASGLAASSYEQYF.

The V and J genes are TRBV5-4 and TRBJ2-3, with 11 bases that match TRBD2. V shed 4 bases, J shed 1 base, and the junction held 5 bases outside the gene matches. The germline V gene encodes CDR1 SGHNT and CDR2 YYREEE (reference sequence). This CDR3 contains 16 residues. This CDR3 reads CASSRGTSGRTDTQYF. The CDR3 DNA reads TGTGCCAGCAGCCGTGGGACTAGCGGACGCACAGATACGCAGTATTTT.

The gene calls are TRBV5-6 and TRBJ2-2, with TRBD1 matching 8 bases. CDR3 length equals 16 residues. Looked up from germline, CDR1 is SGHDT and CDR2 is YYEEEE. Unmatched junction bases numbered 10, after V lost 4 bases and J lost 5 bases. The CDR3 DNA sequence: TGTGCCAGCAGCCGTCAGGGGGCGGGACGGACCGGGGAGCTGTTTTTT. Its translation is CASSRQGAGRTGELFF.

The sample holds a few counts of this clone. The chain links TRBV29-1 to TRBJ2-1, with D tentatively TRBD1 or TRBD2 (5 bases each). Trimming took 6 bases from V and 6 from J, leaving 15 bases between them. Germline V CDR1 and CDR2: SQVTM, ANQGSEA. The CDR3 length is 13 residues. DNA of the CDR3: TGCAGCGTAGTACCGGGGCCTAGCAATGAGCAGTTCTTC. Protein product: CSVVPGPSNEQFF.

The genes are TRBV25-1 and TRBJ2-3; 7 nucleotides match TRBD2. Germline V gives CDR1 MGHDK, CDR2 SYGVNS. The CDR3 contains 15 residues. The ends lost 7 bases at V and 2 bases at J; junction bases unmatched: 9. CDR3 bases: TGTGCCAGCACCGAGCGTAGCGGGCCCACAGATACGCAGTATTTT. Translated, it gives CASTERSGPTDTQYF.

This clone was counted only a few times. Other nucleotide sequences in the sample specify the same CDR3. The rearrangement uses TRBV29-1 and TRBJ1-2; the D gene is possibly TRBD1 (5 bases). V lost 2 bases and J 1 base, leaving 11 bases between the germline ends. This CDR3 spans 14 amino acids. Germline CDR1 SQVTM, CDR2 ANQGSEA. In nucleotides, the CDR3 is TGCAGCGTTGAAAGGAGACAGATTAACTATGGCTACACCTTC. This sequence encodes CSVERRQINYGYTF.

The chain links TRBV11-2 to TRBJ2-5, with TRBD1 identical over 8 bases. The tail of the sequence fits TRBJ2-7 better, so the J call may be wrong. CDR3 size: 16 residues. CDR1 and CDR2 (germline): SGHAT, FQNNGV. The DNA of the CDR3 is TGTGCCAGCAGCAGGATAGGGACAGGTTTGTCCTACGAGCAGTACTTC. Amino acid sequence: CASSRIGTGLSYEQYF.

V and J are TRBV5-7 and TRBJ2-5; D tentatively reads TRBD1 or TRBD2 (5 bases each). TRBV5-7 is given ORF status, its function remaining uncertain. CDR3 length: 14 amino acids. Between the trimmed V and J ends, which lost 0 bases and 1 base, there was a span of 7 bases. DNA of the CDR3: TGTGCCAGCAGCTTGGCGAGGGGCCAAGAGACCCAGTACTTC. Translation: CASSLARGQETQYF.